The rows below give T cell receptor beta chains drawn from one sample of a study of response to subunit inactivated influenza vaccine. TCRdb re-called the RT-PCR reads with MiXCR, one entry per CDR3 protein. The sample consists of around 540,000 distinct CDR3 sequences, around 11% of them appearing once. This material consisted of PBMCs from blood, taken on the day of vaccination. The receptors shown here come from a man between 50 and 59 years old who received an inactivated influenza vaccine. The CDR3 runs from the conserved cysteine through the conserved F or W. Each record gives: D gene, J gene, clone size, V gene, CDR3 protein, CDR3 DNA. A D gene is named only where the DNA matches it firmly. Clone sizes are given selectively: once, few, many, or a class where the clone is expanded.

d_call: -
j_call: TRBJ1-5
clone_size: -
v_call: TRBV6-2/TRBV6-3
cdr3_aa: CASRRTQLQPQHF
cdr3_nt: TGTGCCAGCAGACGAACACAGCTTCAGCCCCAGCATTTT

d_call: -
j_call: TRBJ2-7
clone_size: few
v_call: TRBV7-2
cdr3_aa: CASSFAGAGTNEQYF
cdr3_nt: TGTGCCAGCAGCTTCGCGGGGGCAGGGACGAACGAGCAGTACTTC

d_call: -
j_call: TRBJ2-7
clone_size: many
v_call: TRBV4-1
cdr3_aa: CASSQDPSAWGEQYF
cdr3_nt: TGCGCCAGCAGCCAAGATCCCTCAGCTTGGGGCGAGCAGTACTTC

d_call: TRBD1
j_call: TRBJ2-3
clone_size: -
v_call: TRBV20-1
cdr3_aa: CSARDTGGQSTDTQYF
cdr3_nt: TGCAGTGCTAGAGATACAGGGGGCCAGAGCACAGATACGCAGTATTTT

d_call: TRBD1
j_call: TRBJ2-7
clone_size: -
v_call: TRBV6-5
cdr3_aa: CASSYSIDRELGYDQYF
cdr3_nt: TGTGCCAGCAGTTACTCGATAGACAGGGAGTTAGGCTACGATCAGTACTTC

d_call: -
j_call: TRBJ2-3
clone_size: few
v_call: TRBV7-9
cdr3_aa: CASSPAAETDTQYF
cdr3_nt: TGTGCCAGCAGCCCGGCCGCAGAAACAGATACGCAGTATTTT

d_call: TRBD2
j_call: TRBJ2-1
clone_size: -
v_call: TRBV20-1
cdr3_aa: CSATAGTTTDNEQFF
cdr3_nt: TGCAGTGCTACAGCCGGGACTACAACAGACAATGAGCAGTTCTTC

d_call: -
j_call: TRBJ1-3
clone_size: many
v_call: TRBV30
cdr3_aa: CAWTMEVAGNTIYF
cdr3_nt: TGTGCCTGGACCATGGAGGTGGCAGGAAACACCATATATTTT

d_call: -
j_call: TRBJ2-6
clone_size: -
v_call: TRBV11-2
cdr3_aa: CASSPPVVFPSGANVLTF
cdr3_nt: TGTGCCAGCAGCCCCCCGGTCGTTTTCCCCTCTGGGGCCAACGTCCTGACTTTC

d_call: TRBD1
j_call: TRBJ2-1
clone_size: many
v_call: TRBV20-1
cdr3_aa: CSARTGATIEQFF
cdr3_nt: TGCAGTGCACGAACAGGGGCTACAATCGAGCAGTTCTTC

d_call: -
j_call: TRBJ1-4
clone_size: many
v_call: TRBV4-2
cdr3_aa: CASSQTGQPTNEKLFF
cdr3_nt: TGTGCCAGCAGCCAAACTGGACAGCCAACTAATGAAAAACTGTTTTTT

d_call: -
j_call: TRBJ1-5
clone_size: -
v_call: TRBV6-1
cdr3_aa: CASSEAGAQRRPQHF
cdr3_nt: TGTGCCAGCAGTGAAGCTGGGGCCCAGAGGAGGCCCCAGCATTTT

d_call: TRBD1
j_call: TRBJ2-3
clone_size: -
v_call: TRBV18
cdr3_aa: CASSPNVMDRGRRLPDTQYF
cdr3_nt: TGTGCCAGCTCACCGAATGTAATGGACAGGGGGCGGAGGCTCCCAGATACGCAGTATTTT

d_call: TRBD1
j_call: TRBJ2-1
clone_size: -
v_call: TRBV5-5
cdr3_aa: CASSLEGQGSYNEQFF
cdr3_nt: TGTGCCAGCAGCTTGGAGGGACAGGGCTCCTACAATGAGCAGTTCTTC

d_call: -
j_call: TRBJ2-7
clone_size: few
v_call: TRBV7-9
cdr3_aa: CASSSPEGSYEQYF
cdr3_nt: TGTGCCAGCAGCTCCCCTGAGGGGTCCTACGAGCAGTACTTC

d_call: TRBD1
j_call: TRBJ2-3
clone_size: -
v_call: TRBV4-2
cdr3_aa: CASSQANRGSTDTQYF
cdr3_nt: TGTGCCAGCAGCCAAGCCAACAGGGGAAGCACAGATACGCAGTATTTT

d_call: -
j_call: TRBJ2-1
clone_size: few
v_call: TRBV11-2
cdr3_aa: CASSLGGGGGTYNEQFF
cdr3_nt: TGTGCCAGCAGCTTAGGGGGAGGGGGAGGAACCTACAATGAGCAGTTCTTC

d_call: -
j_call: TRBJ2-5
clone_size: -
v_call: TRBV12-3/TRBV12-4
cdr3_aa: CASTSTARQETQYF
cdr3_nt: TGTGCCAGCACCTCGACGGCTAGACAAGAGACCCAGTACTTC

d_call: -
j_call: TRBJ2-3
clone_size: few
v_call: TRBV3-1
cdr3_aa: CASSQVSSATQYF
cdr3_nt: TGTGCCAGCAGCCAAGTAAGCAGCGCCACGCAGTATTTT

d_call: -
j_call: TRBJ1-1
clone_size: few
v_call: TRBV5-1
cdr3_aa: CASSLQGRFTEAFF
cdr3_nt: TGCGCCAGCAGCTTACAGGGTCGGTTCACTGAAGCTTTCTTT

d_call: TRBD2
j_call: TRBJ2-1
clone_size: -
v_call: TRBV18
cdr3_aa: CASSPLSTTSGIHNEQFF
cdr3_nt: TGTGCCAGCTCACCGCTCTCCACCACTAGCGGGATCCACAATGAGCAGTTCTTC

d_call: TRBD2
j_call: TRBJ2-1
clone_size: few
v_call: TRBV7-9
cdr3_aa: CASSSPLAGEYNEQFF
cdr3_nt: TGTGCCAGCAGCTCCCCCCTAGCGGGGGAGTACAATGAGCAGTTCTTC

d_call: TRBD1
j_call: TRBJ2-3
clone_size: few
v_call: TRBV12-3/TRBV12-4
cdr3_aa: CASSFWRTGWSDTQYF
cdr3_nt: TGTGCCAGCAGTTTTTGGCGGACAGGGTGGTCGGATACGCAGTATTTT

d_call: -
j_call: TRBJ2-2
clone_size: -
v_call: TRBV19
cdr3_aa: CAVRSLDTGELFF
cdr3_nt: TGTGCCGTCCGGAGCCTGGACACCGGGGAGCTGTTTTTT

d_call: -
j_call: TRBJ2-4
clone_size: few
v_call: TRBV15
cdr3_aa: CATSGGENIQYF
cdr3_nt: TGTGCCACCAGCGGGGGAGAAAACATTCAGTACTTC

d_call: TRBD2
j_call: TRBJ2-2
clone_size: few
v_call: TRBV7-2
cdr3_aa: CATQRTSGSFTGELFF
cdr3_nt: TGTGCCACCCAAAGGACTAGCGGAAGTTTCACCGGGGAGCTGTTTTTT

d_call: -
j_call: TRBJ1-1
clone_size: -
v_call: TRBV12-3/TRBV12-4
cdr3_aa: CASTLGGHLNTEAFF
cdr3_nt: TGTGCCAGCACCCTAGGGGGGCACCTGAACACTGAAGCTTTCTTT

d_call: -
j_call: TRBJ1-1
clone_size: many
v_call: TRBV5-1
cdr3_aa: CASSAGEGLDTEAFF
cdr3_nt: TGCGCCAGCAGCGCCGGAGAAGGATTGGACACTGAAGCTTTCTTT

d_call: -
j_call: TRBJ2-3
clone_size: few
v_call: TRBV20-1
cdr3_aa: CSARDWGLTDTQYF
cdr3_nt: TGCAGTGCTAGAGACTGGGGACTCACAGATACGCAGTATTTT

d_call: -
j_call: TRBJ2-7
clone_size: -
v_call: TRBV28
cdr3_aa: CASSGVSSYEQYF
cdr3_nt: TGTGCCAGCAGCGGGGTGAGCTCCTACGAGCAGTACTTC

d_call: -
j_call: TRBJ2-1
clone_size: few
v_call: TRBV9
cdr3_aa: CASSVGLSSSYNEQFF
cdr3_nt: TGTGCCAGCAGCGTAGGACTTTCCAGCTCCTACAATGAGCAGTTCTTC

d_call: -
j_call: TRBJ2-6
clone_size: -
v_call: TRBV20-1
cdr3_aa: CSASRGPGYGSEVLTF
cdr3_nt: TGCAGTGCTAGTCGGGGCCCGGGTTATGGCTCGGAGGTCCTGACTTTC

d_call: TRBD2
j_call: TRBJ2-3
clone_size: -
v_call: TRBV13
cdr3_aa: CASSAGTSGGDTQYF
cdr3_nt: TGTGCCAGCAGCGCCGGGACTAGCGGGGGTGATACGCAGTATTTT

d_call: -
j_call: TRBJ1-5
clone_size: few
v_call: TRBV30
cdr3_aa: CASSAEGGQPQHF
cdr3_nt: TGTGCCTCCTCTGCGGAGGGGGGTCAGCCCCAGCATTTT

d_call: -
j_call: TRBJ2-3
clone_size: -
v_call: TRBV11-2
cdr3_aa: CASSLFNSDTQYF
cdr3_nt: TGTGCCAGCAGCTTATTCAACTCAGATACGCAGTATTTT

d_call: -
j_call: TRBJ2-1
clone_size: few
v_call: TRBV6-5
cdr3_aa: CASSYAGRSSYNEQFF
cdr3_nt: TGTGCCAGCAGTTACGCGGGGAGGAGCTCCTACAATGAGCAGTTCTTC

d_call: -
j_call: TRBJ2-1
clone_size: -
v_call: TRBV6-1
cdr3_aa: CASSELGLGEQFF
cdr3_nt: TGTGCCAGCAGTGAACTGGGGTTAGGTGAGCAGTTCTTC

d_call: -
j_call: TRBJ2-7
clone_size: many
v_call: TRBV3-1
cdr3_aa: CASSRGTYEQYF
cdr3_nt: TGTGCCAGCAGCCGGGGAACCTACGAGCAGTACTTC

d_call: -
j_call: TRBJ2-5
clone_size: -
v_call: TRBV18
cdr3_aa: CATARGAQETQYF
cdr3_nt: TGTGCCACCGCCCGGGGGGCTCAAGAGACCCAGTACTTC